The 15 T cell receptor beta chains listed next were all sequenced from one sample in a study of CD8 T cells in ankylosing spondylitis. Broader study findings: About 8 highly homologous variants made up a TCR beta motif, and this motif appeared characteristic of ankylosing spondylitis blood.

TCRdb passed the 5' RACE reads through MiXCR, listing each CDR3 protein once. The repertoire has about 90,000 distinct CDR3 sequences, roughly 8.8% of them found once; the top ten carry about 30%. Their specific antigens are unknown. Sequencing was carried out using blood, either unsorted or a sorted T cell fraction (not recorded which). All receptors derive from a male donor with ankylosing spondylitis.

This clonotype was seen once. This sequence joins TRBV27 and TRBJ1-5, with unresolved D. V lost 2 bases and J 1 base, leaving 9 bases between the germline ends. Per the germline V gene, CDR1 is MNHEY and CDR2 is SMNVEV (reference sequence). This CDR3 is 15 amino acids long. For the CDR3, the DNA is TGTGCCAGCAGTTTAATCGGATTAAGCAATCAGCCCCAGCATTTT. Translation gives CASSLIGLSNQPQHF.

The CDR3 spells CASSVGTSGREDTQYF. The DNA of the CDR3 is TGTGCCAGCAGCGTCGGGACTAGCGGGAGGGAAGATACGCAGTATTTT. V gene TRBV13 combines with J gene TRBJ2-3; 16 positions match TRBD2. The germline CDR1 and CDR2 sequences are PRHDT and FYEKMQ (reference sequence). The CDR3 consists of 16 residues. V lost 5 bases and J lost 5; bases outside the gene matches: 4.

The CDR3 sequence: CASFGTVGHEQYF. The CDR3 coding sequence is TGTGCCAGTTTTGGGACAGTCGGCCACGAGCAGTACTTC. The J gene is TRBJ2-7, the V gene TRBV6-6, with 7 bases aligning to TRBD1. Per the germline V gene, CDR1 is MNHNY and CDR2 is SVGAGI (reference sequence). V dropped 9 bases and J dropped 5; count of bases not matched to a gene: 10. The CDR3 runs 13 residues.

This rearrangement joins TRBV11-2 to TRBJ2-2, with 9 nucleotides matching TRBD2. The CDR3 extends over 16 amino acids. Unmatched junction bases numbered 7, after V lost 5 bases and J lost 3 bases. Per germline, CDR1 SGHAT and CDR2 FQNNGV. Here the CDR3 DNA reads TGTGCCAGCAGCCGGACCAGCGGGAGGCACACCGGGGAGCTGTTTTTT. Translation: CASSRTSGRHTGELFF.

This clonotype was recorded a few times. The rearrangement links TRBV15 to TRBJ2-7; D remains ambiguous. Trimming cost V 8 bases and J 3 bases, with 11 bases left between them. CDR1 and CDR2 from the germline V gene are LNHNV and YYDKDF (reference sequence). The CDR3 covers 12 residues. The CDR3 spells CATGYDLYEQYF. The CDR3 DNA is TGTGCCACCGGTTACGATCTCTACGAGCAGTACTTC.

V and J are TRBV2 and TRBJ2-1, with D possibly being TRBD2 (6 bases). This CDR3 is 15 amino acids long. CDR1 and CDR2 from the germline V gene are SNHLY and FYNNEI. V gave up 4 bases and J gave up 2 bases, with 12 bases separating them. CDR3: CASSGTTGTYNEQFF. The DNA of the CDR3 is TGTGCCAGCAGTGGGACTACGGGTACCTACAATGAGCAGTTCTTC.

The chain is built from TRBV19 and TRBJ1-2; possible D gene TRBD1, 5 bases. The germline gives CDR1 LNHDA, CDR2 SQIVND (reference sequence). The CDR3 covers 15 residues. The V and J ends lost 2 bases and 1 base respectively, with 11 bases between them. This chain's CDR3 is CASSIIADSNYGYTF. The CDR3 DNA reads TGTGCCAGTAGTATAATCGCCGACAGTAACTATGGCTACACCTTC.

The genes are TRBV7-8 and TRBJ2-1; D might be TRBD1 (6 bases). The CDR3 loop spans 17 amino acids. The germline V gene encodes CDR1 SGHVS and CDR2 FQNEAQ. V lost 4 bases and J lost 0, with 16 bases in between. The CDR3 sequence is CASSYRIEGDSYNEQFF. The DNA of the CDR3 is TGTGCCAGCAGCTACAGAATTGAGGGGGACTCCTACAATGAGCAGTTCTTC.

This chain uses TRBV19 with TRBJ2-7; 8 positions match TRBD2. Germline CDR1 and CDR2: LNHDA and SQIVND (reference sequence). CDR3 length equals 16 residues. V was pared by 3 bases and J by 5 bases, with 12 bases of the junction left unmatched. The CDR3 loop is CASSIISGGPKDEQYF. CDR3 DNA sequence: TGTGCCAGTAGTATCATATCGGGAGGGCCGAAGGACGAGCAGTACTTC.

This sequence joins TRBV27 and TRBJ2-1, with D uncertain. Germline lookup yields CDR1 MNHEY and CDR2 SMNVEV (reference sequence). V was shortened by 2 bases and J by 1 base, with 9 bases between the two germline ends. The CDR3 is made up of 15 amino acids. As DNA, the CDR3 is TGTGCCAGCAGTTTAACCACGGTGTCCTACAATGAGCAGTTCTTC. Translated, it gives CASSLTTVSYNEQFF.

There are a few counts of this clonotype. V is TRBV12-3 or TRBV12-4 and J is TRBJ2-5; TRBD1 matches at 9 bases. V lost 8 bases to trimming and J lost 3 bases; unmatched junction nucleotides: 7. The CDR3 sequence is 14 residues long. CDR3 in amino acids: CASSHRGREETQYF. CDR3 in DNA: TGTGCCAGCTCCCACAGGGGGCGGGAAGAGACCCAGTACTTC.

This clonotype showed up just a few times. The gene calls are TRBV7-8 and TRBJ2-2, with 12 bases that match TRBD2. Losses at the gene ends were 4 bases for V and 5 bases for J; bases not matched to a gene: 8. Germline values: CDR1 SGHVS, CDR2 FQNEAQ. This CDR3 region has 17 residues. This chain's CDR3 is CASSSRGLAGGTGELFF. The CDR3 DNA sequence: TGTGCCAGCAGCTCTAGAGGGCTAGCGGGAGGGACCGGGGAGCTGTTTTTT.

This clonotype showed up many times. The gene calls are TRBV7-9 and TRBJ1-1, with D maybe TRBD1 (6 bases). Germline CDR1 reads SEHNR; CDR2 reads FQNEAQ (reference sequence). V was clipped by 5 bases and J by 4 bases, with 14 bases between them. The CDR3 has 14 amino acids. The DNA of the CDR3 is TGTGCCAGCAGCGGACCGGGGGGCGTCACTGAAGCTTTCTTT. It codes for CASSGPGGVTEAFF. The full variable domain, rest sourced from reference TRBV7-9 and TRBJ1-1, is DTGVSQNPRHKITKRGQNVTFRCDPISEHNRLYWYRQTLGQGPEFLTYFQNEAQLEKSRLLSDRFSAERPKGSFSTLEIQRTEQGDSAMYLCASSGPGGVTEAFFGQGTRLTVV.

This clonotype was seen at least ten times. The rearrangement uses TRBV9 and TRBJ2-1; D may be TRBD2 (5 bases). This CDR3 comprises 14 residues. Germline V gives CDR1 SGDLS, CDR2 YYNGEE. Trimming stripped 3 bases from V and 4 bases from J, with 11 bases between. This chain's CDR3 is CASSAERSYNEQFF. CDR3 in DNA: TGTGCCAGCAGCGCGGAGCGGTCGTACAATGAGCAGTTCTTC.

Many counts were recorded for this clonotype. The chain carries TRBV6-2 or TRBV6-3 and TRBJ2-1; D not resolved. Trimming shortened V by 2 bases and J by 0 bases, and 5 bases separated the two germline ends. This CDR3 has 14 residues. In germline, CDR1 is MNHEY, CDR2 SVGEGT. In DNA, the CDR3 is TGTGCCAGCAGTTACACGTCCTCCTACAATGAGCAGTTCTTC. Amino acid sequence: CASSYTSSYNEQFF.